Described below is a single TCR beta chain sequence and its context. Its target is not known. This sample is part of a study of cytomegalovirus exposure and HLA in healthy donors. Study-wide points: Presence/absence analyses supposed approximately even sequencing depth among donors. Earlier results showed most TCR beta V segments being productive about 90% or about 30% of the time.

PCR primers comprised 60 Vbeta and 13 Jbeta primers. Clones were sequenced by immunoSEQ multiplex PCR, and TCRdb holds only the in-frame ones, with some missing. This table holds roughly 120,000 clones, less than 90% found once. The CDR3 is made up of 15 amino acids. V lost 5 bases and J 4 bases, leaving 14 bases between the germline ends. Germline CDR1 is PRHDT and CDR2 is FYEKMQ (reference sequence). The chain employs TRBV13 and TRBJ2-2; D might be TRBD1 (5 bases). Source material: PBMCs. The origin of this receptor is a man aged 50-59 years in good health and CMV-seronegative. This chain's CDR3 is CASSPGVGRTGELFF. The CDR3 nucleotides are TGTGCCAGCAGCCCAGGCGTGGGGCGCACCGGGGAGCTGTTTTTT.